Below are 21 T cell receptor gamma chains sequenced from a single sample in a study of gamma-delta chains in newborns, infants, children. TCRdb reanalysed the reads with CATT. Of hundreds of gamma-chain clones in the sample, 70% to 80% are singletons; the top ten hold 33%. Material for sequencing was blood. These receptors all stem from a child who was a newborn, infant or young child, either healthy, febrile or measles-vaccinated (not recorded which).

As to this clone: Mismatch with germline at one junction end may stem from a read error. At the DNA level, this CDR3 is encoded by other sequences in the same sample as well. The chain links TRGV9 to TRGJP. The J gene, missing from TCRdb, was assigned here through DNA to germline matching. The CDR3 contains 16 residues. Germline V gene sequence: CDR1 GITISATS, CDR2 ISYDGTV (reference sequence). CDR3 DNA sequence: TGTGCCTTGTGGGAGGTGCATGAGTTAGGCAAAAAAATCAAGGTATTT. Translated: CALWEVHELGKKIKVF.

The gene calls are TRGV2 and TRGJ1 or TRGJ2. TCRdb records no J gene; here it was assigned by comparing the DNA to germline. Germline V lookup: CDR1 EGSNGY, CDR2 YDSYNSKV. Trimming removed 0 bases from V and 5 bases from J; junction bases left unmatched: 4. The CDR3 consists of 13 residues. The chain's CDR3 is CATWDGPNYKKLF. DNA for the CDR3: TGTGCCACCTGGGACGGGCCGAATTATAAGAAACTCTTT.

Note on this clone: One base away lies a much larger clone, so this may be a sequencing read error. V and J are TRGV9 and TRGJP. Assignment of the J gene here rests on matching the DNA to germline, because TCRdb gives none. V gave up 2 bases and J gave up 5 bases; unmatched junction bases: 3. The germline CDR1 and CDR2 sequences are GITISATS and ISYDGTV (reference sequence). The CDR3 runs 16 residues. The CDR3 nucleotides read TGTGCCTTGTGGGAGGAGAAAGAGTTGGGCAAAAAAATCAAGGTATTT. Translating gives CALWEEKELGKKIKVF.

This clone came up a few times. The V and J genes are TRGV9 and TRGJ1 or TRGJ2. Unmatched junction bases numbered 5, after V lost 8 bases and J lost 7 bases. The CDR3 runs 10 residues. CDR1 GITISATS and CDR2 ISYDGTV come from the germline V gene (reference sequence). CDR3 coding DNA: TGTGCCTTGTCAACATATAAGAAACTCTTT. Translated, it gives CALSTYKKLF.

Here the CDR3 reads CALWAVKGLGKKIKVF. CDR3 nucleotide sequence: TGTGCCTTGTGGGCGGTAAAGGGGTTGGGCAAAAAAATCAAGGTATTT. The chain carries TRGV9 and TRGJP. Germline matching of the DNA provided the J gene here, since TCRdb leaves it blank. V lost 5 bases to trimming and J lost 9 bases; unmatched junction nucleotides: 10. CDR3 length: 16 residues. Germline V gene lookup returns CDR1 GITISATS and CDR2 ISYDGTV (reference sequence).

Comment on this clone: Other DNA variants within this sample encode the same CDR3. This sequence joins TRGV9 and TRGJP. The J gene, missing from TCRdb, was assigned here through DNA to germline matching. The CDR3 is made up of 16 amino acids. CDR1 is GITISATS and CDR2 is ISYDGTV in the germline V gene (reference sequence). V trimming: 0 bases; J trimming: 8 bases; junction bases outside the gene matches: 4. CDR3 amino acids: CALWEVQKLGKKIKVF. In nucleotides, the CDR3 is TGTGCCTTGTGGGAGGTGCAGAAGTTGGGCAAAAAAATCAAGGTATTT.

CDR3 sequence (DNA): TGTGCCTTGTGGGAAGGGGTGTTGGGCAAAAAAATCAAGGTATTT. This translates into CALWEGVLGKKIKVF. The V call is TRGV9, the J call TRGJP. Since TCRdb gives no J gene, matching the DNA to germline was used here to assign it. This CDR3 comprises 15 residues. Per the germline V gene, CDR1 is GITISATS and CDR2 is ISYDGTV (reference sequence). With 4 bases clipped from V and 9 bases from J, the junction kept 6 bases outside the gene matches.

The chain couples TRGV9 to TRGJP. The J gene, absent from TCRdb, was called here by matching the DNA to germline. The trim removed 3 bases at V and 7 bases at J, leaving 6 bases unmatched. CDR1 GITISATS and CDR2 ISYDGTV come from the germline V gene (reference sequence). This CDR3 contains 16 residues. The CDR3 protein is CALWEPWELGKKIKVF. CDR3 bases: TGTGCCTTGTGGGAGCCATGGGAGTTGGGCAAAAAAATCAAGGTATTT.

This chain connects TRGV9 to TRGJP. TCRdb gives no J gene; it was assigned here by matching the DNA to germline. CDR3 length: 16 residues. The germline V gene encodes CDR1 GITISATS and CDR2 ISYDGTV (reference sequence). Trimming at V came to 0 bases and at J to 7 bases, leaving 3 bases not matched to a gene. The CDR3 region is CALWEVCELGKKIKVF. The CDR3, as DNA: TGTGCCTTGTGGGAGGTGTGTGAGTTGGGCAAAAAAATCAAGGTATTT.

J gene TRGJP was identified, but the V gene was not called. CDR3 length equals 17 residues. The CDR3 sequence: CALWEVRGELGKKIKVF. For the CDR3, the DNA is TGTGCCTTGTGGGAGGTGCGAGGGGAGTTGGGCAAAAAAATCAAGGTATTT.

Without a V gene call, the J gene is given as TRGJP. This CDR3 spans 17 amino acids. The CDR3 sequence is CALWEVSEELGKKIKVF. The CDR3 DNA reads TGTGCCTTGTGGGAGGTGTCCGAGGAGTTGGGCAAAAAAATCAAGGTATTT.

The chain joins TRGV4 to TRGJ1 or TRGJ2. As TCRdb names no J gene, one was assigned here on the basis of a DNA match to germline. Losses at the gene ends were 5 bases for V and 0 bases for J; bases not matched to a gene: 7. The length of the CDR3 is 14 residues. CDR1 and CDR2 from the germline V gene are EGSTGY and YDSYTSSV. This CDR3 reads CATWGRTNYYKKLF. The CDR3 DNA follows: TGTGCCACCTGGGGCCGAACGAATTATTATAAGAAACTCTTT.

Only a few counts were recorded for this clone. This CDR3 is also generated by other DNA sequences in the sample. The CDR3 loop reads CALWEGQELGKKIKVF. CDR3 bases: TGTGCCTTGTGGGAGGGCCAAGAGTTGGGCAAAAAAATCAAGGTATTT. The V gene is TRGV9, the J gene TRGJP. No J gene is reported in TCRdb; it was inferred here by comparing the DNA with germline. Trimming cost V 2 bases and J 4 bases; bases outside gene matches: 2. Germline CDR1 reads GITISATS; CDR2 reads ISYDGTV (reference sequence). The CDR3 extends over 16 amino acids.

The V gene is uncalled and the J gene is TRGJ1 or TRGJ2. The CDR3 contains 11 residues. The CDR3 DNA reads TGTGCCTTGTGGGAGGTTTATAAGAAACTCTTT. Protein product: CALWEVYKKLF.

The J segment was not called; the V segment is TRGV9. CDR3 length: 16 residues. CDR1 and CDR2 (germline): GITISATS, ISYDGTV (reference sequence). CDR3 protein: CALWEVFELGKKIRVF. The DNA for the CDR3 is TGTGCCTTGTGGGAGGTGTTCGAGTTGGGCAAAAAAATCAGGGTATTT.

The chain is built from TRGV2 and TRGJ1 or TRGJ2. TCRdb does not report a J gene; here it was assigned by matching the DNA to germline references. Germline trimming cut 0 bases from V and 2 bases from J; bases unmatched to any gene: 4. The CDR3 runs 14 residues. CDR1 is EGSNGY, CDR2 YDSYNSKV, per germline. The CDR3 nucleotides are TGTGCCACCTGGGACGGGCCCGATTATTATAAGAAACTCTTT. This encodes CATWDGPDYYKKLF.

The CDR3 sequence: CALWEKFKELGKKIKVF. CDR3 DNA: TGTGCCTTGTGGGAGAAATTTAAAGAGTTGGGCAAAAAAATCAAGGTATTT. This rearrangement joins TRGV9 to TRGJP. No J segment appears in TCRdb, so it was assigned here by matching the sequence to germline. The CDR3 is 17 residues long. CDR1 and CDR2 from the germline V gene are GITISATS and ISYDGTV (reference sequence). V was clipped by 3 bases and J by 5 bases; unmatched bases: 7.

This clone was seen only a few times. V gene TRGV9 combines with J gene TRGJP. As TCRdb names no J gene, one was assigned here on the basis of a DNA match to germline. Germline V gene lookup returns CDR1 GITISATS and CDR2 ISYDGTV (reference sequence). This CDR3 is built from 17 residues. Germline trimming cut 0 bases from V and 3 bases from J; bases unmatched to any gene: 2. In nucleotides, the CDR3 is TGTGCCTTGTGGGAGGTGCAGCAAGAGTTGGGCAAAAAAATCAAGGTATTT. It yields the protein CALWEVQQELGKKIKVF.

This clone was observed a handful of times. Other DNA sequences within the sample encode an identical CDR3. The chain joins TRGV9 to TRGJP. TCRdb records no J gene; here it was assigned by comparing the DNA to germline. J gave up 7 bases and V 0 bases, and 0 bases lay outside the gene matches. Looked up from germline, CDR1 is GITISATS and CDR2 is ISYDGTV (reference sequence). The CDR3 sequence is 15 residues long. This CDR3 is CALWEVELGKKIKVF. Here the CDR3 DNA reads TGTGCCTTGTGGGAGGTGGAGTTGGGCAAAAAAATCAAGGTATTT.

The V gene is TRGV9, the J gene TRGJP. The J gene, absent from TCRdb, was called here by matching the DNA to germline. The CDR3 sequence is 15 residues long. The V gene end was trimmed by 3 bases and the J gene end by 8 bases; junction bases not matched to a gene: 4. Germline V gene lookup returns CDR1 GITISATS and CDR2 ISYDGTV (reference sequence). The CDR3 reads CALWEPKLGKKIKVF. In DNA, the CDR3 is TGTGCCTTGTGGGAGCCGAAGTTGGGCAAAAAAATCAAGGTATTT.

This sequence joins TRGV2 and TRGJ1 or TRGJ2. TCRdb gives no J gene; it was assigned here by matching the DNA to germline. The V gene end was trimmed by 1 base and the J gene end by 3 bases; junction bases not matched to a gene: 3. The CDR3 runs 13 residues. The germline V gene encodes CDR1 EGSNGY and CDR2 YDSYNSKV. The DNA for the CDR3 is TGTGCCACCTGGGACGGACGTTATTATAAGAAACTCTTT. Translated, it gives CATWDGRYYKKLF.